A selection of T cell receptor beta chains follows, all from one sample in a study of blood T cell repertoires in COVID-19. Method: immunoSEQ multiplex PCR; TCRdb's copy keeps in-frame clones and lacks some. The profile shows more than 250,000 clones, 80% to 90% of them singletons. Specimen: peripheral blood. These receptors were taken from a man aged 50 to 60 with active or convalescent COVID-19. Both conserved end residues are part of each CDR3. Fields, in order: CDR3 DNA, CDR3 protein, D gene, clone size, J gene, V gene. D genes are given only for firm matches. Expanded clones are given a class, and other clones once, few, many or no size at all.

TGTGCCAGCAGTTTCGGGGGGACTAGCGGGAACGGAGATACGCAGTATTTT CASSFGGTSGNGDTQYF TRBD2 NA TRBJ2-3 TRBV28
TGTGCCAGCAGCCGCGGGGGGGCAGGACAAGAGACCCAGTACTTC CASSRGGAGQETQYF TRBD2 NA TRBJ2-5 TRBV7-2
TGTGCCACCAGTGATACGGGAAGCTATGGCTACACCTTC CATSDTGSYGYTF NA once TRBJ1-2 TRBV24-1
TGTGCCAGCAGTCCCTCCGGGGGCTATGGCTACACCTTC CASSPSGGYGYTF NA NA TRBJ1-2 TRBV6-2/TRBV6-3
TGTGCCAGCAGTTACGGCGACAGTTGGAACACTGAAGCTTTCTTT CASSYGDSWNTEAFF NA NA TRBJ1-1 TRBV6-6
TGTGCCAGCAGCTTGTGGGCTAGCGGGGGGCACAGTGAGCAGTTCTTC CASSLWASGGHSEQFF TRBD2 NA TRBJ2-1 TRBV5-4
TGTGCCAGTACCAACGGGGCCGGGGAGCTGTTTTTT CASTNGAGELFF NA once TRBJ2-2 TRBV19
TGTGCCAGCAGCTTGGCGGCAGGTATAGCCAAAAACATTCAGTACTTC CASSLAAGIAKNIQYF NA NA TRBJ2-4 TRBV5-8
TGTGCCAGCAGCTCTCGGACCGGGGGGGGGTTATCGGATTCACCCCTCCACTTT CASSSRTGGGLSDSPLHF NA NA TRBJ1-6 TRBV7-2
TGTGCCAGCAGTTCGGGGACAGGGTTAATGCAGCCCCAGCATTTT CASSSGTGLMQPQHF TRBD1 NA TRBJ1-5 TRBV28
TGCAGCGTTGAAGACCCCTTGGGGGCACCCAATCAGCCCCAGCATTTT CSVEDPLGAPNQPQHF NA NA TRBJ1-5 TRBV29-1
TGCGCCAGCAGCCAAGATAAGGACCCAAGGGGCTACAATGAGCAGTTCTTC CASSQDKDPRGYNEQFF NA NA TRBJ2-1 TRBV4-1
TGTGCCAGCAGTCATCGACAGGGCCCGAGGGACACTGAAGCTTTCTTT CASSHRQGPRDTEAFF TRBD1 NA TRBJ1-1 TRBV28
TGTGCCAGCACCGAGGGGACAGGGGTGAGTGAGCAGTTCTTC CASTEGTGVSEQFF TRBD1 NA TRBJ2-1 TRBV3-1/TRBV3-2
TGTGCCAGCAGTTCAGGGGTCCCCTCCTACGAGCAGTACTTC CASSSGVPSYEQYF NA once TRBJ2-7 TRBV28
TGTGCCAGCAGCCCCGGGTCAGCTGAAAAACTGTTTTTT CASSPGSAEKLFF NA NA TRBJ1-4 TRBV7-2
TGTGCCAGCAGCCAATCGTCCGGGGTCCGGGAGACCCAGTACTTC CASSQSSGVRETQYF NA NA TRBJ2-5 TRBV14
TGTGCCAGCAGCTCTAACGACAGGGTGGTACACTATGGCTACACCTTC CASSSNDRVVHYGYTF TRBD1 NA TRBJ1-2 TRBV7-2
TGCAGCGTTGTGGGAGCCCCAAAATACAATGAGCAGTTCTTC CSVVGAPKYNEQFF NA NA TRBJ2-1 TRBV29-1
TGTGCCAGCAGCTTCGACAGGTCAAGTAAGACCCAGTACTTC CASSFDRSSKTQYF NA once TRBJ2-5 TRBV11-3
TGTGCCAACAGACTGGGGGACAGGGGGCGGACTGAAGCTTTCTTT CANRLGDRGRTEAFF TRBD1 NA TRBJ1-1 TRBV25-1
TGTGCCACGCCGGGACTAGCGGGGGGGTCCAAAAACATTCAGTACTTC CATPGLAGGSKNIQYF TRBD2 NA TRBJ2-4 TRBV10-3
TGTGCCAGCAGCACCCCCTCGGGCGGGGGGCGCCAAGAGACCCAGTACTTC CASSTPSGGGRQETQYF TRBD2 NA TRBJ2-5 TRBV2
TGTGCCTGGACTCTGTGGGGCACAGGGCTCCAAGAGACCCAGTACTTC CAWTLWGTGLQETQYF NA NA TRBJ2-5 TRBV30
TGTGCCAGCAGCGTAGATACACGGGCAGGGCACTACGAGCAGTACTTC CASSVDTRAGHYEQYF NA NA TRBJ2-7 TRBV9
TGTGCCAGCAGCTCTGGGCAGGGGTGGGGCTATGGCTACACCTTC CASSSGQGWGYGYTF NA NA TRBJ1-2 TRBV7-2
TGTGCCAGCAGCTTGACAGGCGATGGGAATCAGCCCCAGCATTTT CASSLTGDGNQPQHF NA NA TRBJ1-5 TRBV5-5
TGTGCCAGCAGCCGACAAAAAGGGAGGCACGAGCAGTACTTC CASSRQKGRHEQYF NA once TRBJ2-7 TRBV6-5
TGTGCCAGCAGCTTTACGGCTAGCTCGACCGGGGAGCTGTTTTTT CASSFTASSTGELFF NA once TRBJ2-2 TRBV5-6
TGTGCCAGCAGTCCCTCTGGGGCCAATCAGCCCCAGCATTTT CASSPSGANQPQHF NA NA TRBJ1-5 TRBV27
TGTGCCAGCAGCCGGGGACTTAGCGGTCCCTACGAGCAGTACTTC CASSRGLSGPYEQYF NA few TRBJ2-7 TRBV3-1/TRBV3-2
TGTGCCAGCAGCCGGTTGCCGAGCGTTTCAGGGGGCGAGCAGTACTTC CASSRLPSVSGGEQYF TRBD1 NA TRBJ2-7 TRBV14
TGTGCCAGTAGCGGGGGGTTACACAATGAGCAGTTCTTC CASSGGLHNEQFF TRBD2 NA TRBJ2-1 TRBV19
TGCGCCAGCAGCTTAGGACAGGGGAGTGGCTACACCTTC CASSLGQGSGYTF TRBD1 NA TRBJ1-2 TRBV5-1
TGCAGCGTTGAAGATACAGGGTGGGCTGAAGCTTTCTTT CSVEDTGWAEAFF NA NA TRBJ1-1 TRBV29-1
TGTGCCAGCAGTTTTTATCGTCCGGGGAGAAACACCATATATTTT CASSFYRPGRNTIYF NA few TRBJ1-3 TRBV28
TGTGCCAGCAGTCCAAGACAGGGAGGCGAGCAGTACTTC CASSPRQGGEQYF NA NA TRBJ2-7 TRBV12-3/TRBV12-4
TGTGCCAGCAGCTTACGGGGGCAGGGGGCGCTTAATGAGCAGTTCTTC CASSLRGQGALNEQFF TRBD1 NA TRBJ2-1 TRBV7-9
TGCGCCAGCAGGGCAGGGGGCGGCCCCGGGGAGCTGTTTTTT CASRAGGGPGELFF TRBD1 NA TRBJ2-2 TRBV5-1
TGTGCCAGCCGAGAGGGCGGGAGAGTCACCGGGGAGCTGTTTTTT CASREGGRVTGELFF TRBD2 NA TRBJ2-2 TRBV28
TGTGCCAGCAACATCGGACAGGGGGACACTGAAGCTTTCTTT CASNIGQGDTEAFF TRBD1 NA TRBJ1-1 TRBV9
TGTGCCAGCAGTACAGGACAGGTTCAAGAGACCCAGTACTTC CASSTGQVQETQYF TRBD1 NA TRBJ2-5 TRBV27
TGTGCCAGCTACTTAGGTGCCCCGGTCCGTCTGACAGCCTTCAATGAGCAGTTCTTC CASYLGAPVRLTAFNEQFF NA NA TRBJ2-1 TRBV7-8
TGTGCCAGTAGTATAACGGGGACAGGGCAAACCTACAATGAGCAGTTCTTC CASSITGTGQTYNEQFF TRBD1 NA TRBJ2-1 TRBV19
TGTGCCAGCAGTTCGATACTCTCCGGGACAGGGGGGAGCTATGGCTACACCTTC CASSSILSGTGGSYGYTF TRBD1 NA TRBJ1-2 TRBV27
TGTGCCAGCAGTCAAGACAGGGTCAAGGGCTACACCTTC CASSQDRVKGYTF TRBD1 NA TRBJ1-2 TRBV2
TGTGCCAGCAGTTTAATACAGGAAAACATTCAGTACTTC CASSLIQENIQYF NA once TRBJ2-4 TRBV12-3/TRBV12-4
TGTGCCAGCAGTTTAGACAGGGGGTATCAGCCCCAGCATTTT CASSLDRGYQPQHF TRBD1 NA TRBJ1-5 TRBV28
TGTGCCACCAGCAGAGATGGAGTCAATGAGCAGTTCTTC CATSRDGVNEQFF NA NA TRBJ2-1 TRBV15
TGTGCCAGCAGCCAGACGGACAGAGGGGGCTACACCTTC CASSQTDRGGYTF NA NA TRBJ1-2 TRBV6-5